The 10 T cell receptor beta chains below come from one sample, sequenced in a study of T cell responses to AZD1222 COVID-19 vaccine. Assay: immunoSEQ multiplex PCR; the TCRdb copy retains only in-frame clones and omits some. This sample has 90,000 to 110,000 clones; more than 70% occur once, and the top ten carry more than 15%. This specimen consisted of peripheral blood, obtained on day 0 of AZD1222 vaccination. These receptor sequences come from an adult in good health.

The chain employs TRBV12-2 and TRBJ1-5. TRBV12-2 is labeled a pseudogene. The CDR3 runs to 11 residues. CDR3 in amino acids: CASRLIQPQHF. The CDR3 DNA sequence: TGTGCAAGTCGCTTAATCCAGCCCCAGCATTTT.

Only one count was recorded for this clone. V is TRBV28 and J is TRBJ2-5; TRBD1 might be the D (6 bases). Germline CDR1 and CDR2: MDHEN and SYDVKM. V was clipped by 9 bases and J by 6 bases, with 14 bases between them. The CDR3 sequence is 12 residues long. The CDR3 loop is CASGFRGQTQYF. CDR3 in DNA: TGTGCCAGTGGCTTCAGGGGTCAGACCCAGTACTTC.

In its sample, this clone was seen once. The V and J genes are TRBV9 and TRBJ1-6; D unclear. This CDR3 contains 15 residues. Germline CDR1 and CDR2: SGDLS and YYNGEE. V lost 4 bases to trimming and J lost 9 bases, with 17 bases between them. The CDR3 DNA reads as TGTGCCAGCAGCTCCACCCCGGCATTCGGTTCACCCCTCCACTTT. Protein product: CASSSTPAFGSPLHF.

The DNA for the CDR3 is TGTGCCAGCAGCGCCACAGGGTCCCTTACTGAAGCTTTCTTT. Amino acid sequence: CASSATGSLTEAFF. The V gene is TRBV6-5, the J gene TRBJ1-1; weak D call: TRBD1 (6 bases). CDR1 and CDR2 from the germline V gene are MNHEY and SVGAGI. Trimming took 6 bases from V and 5 from J, leaving 16 bases between them. This CDR3 contains 14 residues.

The chain employs TRBV28 and TRBJ2-5; D perhaps matches TRBD1 (5 bases). Germline-derived CDR1 and CDR2 are MDHEN and SYDVKM. Between the trimmed V and J ends, which lost 10 bases and 3 bases, there was a span of 12 bases. CDR3 length equals 12 residues. The DNA of the CDR3 is TGTGCCACCCAGGGAATTGAAGAGACCCAGTACTTC. Protein: CATQGIEETQYF.

V and J are TRBV19 and TRBJ1-3; D possibly corresponds to TRBD1 (6 bases). This CDR3 has 14 residues. Germline CDR1 is LNHDA and CDR2 is SQIVND (reference sequence). Trimming stripped 3 bases from V and 3 bases from J, with 9 bases between. Written as DNA, the CDR3 is TGTGCCAGTAGTATCGCCAGGGGTGGAAACACCATATATTTT. Protein: CASSIARGGNTIYF. The entire variable domain, with the rest obtained from reference TRBV19 and TRBJ1-3, is as follows: DGGITQSPKYLFRKEGQNVTLSCEQNLNHDAMYWYRQDPGQGLRLIYYSQIVNDFQKGDIAEGYSVSREKKESFPLTVTSAQKNPTAFYLCASSIARGGNTIYFGEGSWLTVV.

The V gene is TRBV5-4, the J gene TRBJ2-1; no definite D call. The germline V gene encodes CDR1 SGHNT and CDR2 YYREEE (reference sequence). The CDR3 is 16 amino acids. V was cut by 4 bases and J by 1 base, with 15 bases left in between. CDR3 in DNA: TGTGCCAGCAGCCCGACTGGACGAACTTCCTACAATGAGCAGTTCTTC. Translation gives CASSPTGRTSYNEQFF.

The chain links TRBV28 to TRBJ1-2; D gene ambiguous. The germline V gene has CDR1 MDHEN and CDR2 SYDVKM. This CDR3 is built from 12 residues. The V and J ends lost 5 bases and 4 bases respectively, with 8 bases between them. The CDR3 coding sequence is TGTGCCAGCAGTCAACAGTCCTATGGCTACACCTTC. Translated: CASSQQSYGYTF.

The genes are TRBV11-3 and TRBJ2-5; D uncertain. With 5 bases removed from V and 1 base from J, the gap between germline ends came to 11 bases. CDR1 is SGHNT, CDR2 YENEEA, per germline. The CDR3 contains 14 residues. Here the CDR3 reads CASSPGGSQETQYF. In DNA form, the CDR3 reads TGTGCCAGCAGCCCCGGTGGTAGCCAAGAGACCCAGTACTTC. Full variable domain (missing parts from reference TRBV11-3 and TRBJ2-5): EAGVVQSPRYKIIEKKQPVAFWCNPISGHNTLYWYLQNLGQGPELLIRYENEEAVDDSQLPKDRFSAERLKGVDSTLKIQPAELGDSAVYLCASSPGGSQETQYFGPGTRLLVL.

The chain's CDR3 is CASSPVLGQGDTDTQYF. CDR3 sequence (DNA): TGCGCCAGCAGCCCAGTCCTGGGACAGGGCGACACAGATACGCAGTATTTT. The rearrangement uses TRBV5-1 and TRBJ2-3; 9 bases fit TRBD1. V dropped 4 bases and J dropped 2; count of bases not matched to a gene: 11. The CDR3 length is 17 residues. CDR1 is SGHRS, CDR2 YFSETQ, per germline.